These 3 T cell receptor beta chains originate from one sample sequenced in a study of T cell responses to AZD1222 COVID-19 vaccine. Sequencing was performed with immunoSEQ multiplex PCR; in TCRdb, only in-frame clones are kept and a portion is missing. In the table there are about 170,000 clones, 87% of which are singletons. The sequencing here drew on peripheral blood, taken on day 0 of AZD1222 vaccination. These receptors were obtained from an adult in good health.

The CDR3 region is CASSPTGGFRQETQYF. The CDR3 DNA is TGCGCCAGCAGCCCCACAGGGGGGTTTCGCCAAGAGACCCAGTACTTC. The chain links TRBV5-1 to TRBJ2-5; 8 nucleotides line up with TRBD1. The germline gives CDR1 SGHRS, CDR2 YFSETQ. The CDR3 totals 16 residues. V shed 4 bases, J shed 1 base, and the junction held 9 bases outside the gene matches.

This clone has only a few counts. DNA of the CDR3: TGTGCCAGCAGACCTAGCGGGAGGGCCACAGATACGCAGTATTTT. Residues: CASRPSGRATDTQYF. The chain links TRBV3-1 (or the pseudogene TRBV3-2) to TRBJ2-3; 12 bases are shared with TRBD2. V dropped 6 bases and J dropped 2; count of bases not matched to a gene: 3. CDR1 and CDR2 (germline): LGHDT, YNNKEL (reference sequence). This CDR3 has 15 residues.

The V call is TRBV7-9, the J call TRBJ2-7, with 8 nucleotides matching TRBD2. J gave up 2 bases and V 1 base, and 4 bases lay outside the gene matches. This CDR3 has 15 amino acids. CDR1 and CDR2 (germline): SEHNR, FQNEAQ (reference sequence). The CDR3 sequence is CASSLVGLEPYEQYF. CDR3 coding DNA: TGTGCCAGCAGCTTAGTGGGACTAGAACCCTACGAGCAGTACTTC.